The present TCR beta chain was sequenced within a study of blood T cell repertoires in COVID-19. Across the whole study: Acute and convalescent COVID-19 specimens originated in the United States, Italy and Spain. PBMCs, B-cell-depleted T cells, or T cells provided the cDNA or gDNA that made up the material.

Original methodology: Amplifying reference gene primers gave estimates of nucleated cell counts. Profiled with immunoSEQ multiplex PCR; TCRdb holds only in-frame clones, not every one. The V and J calls and clone size come from that table; D and trimming were worked out from the DNA. The sample yields roughly 200,000 clones, under 80% seen once. The CDR3 consists of 13 residues. CDR1 is MDHEN, CDR2 SYDVKM, per germline. The V and J ends lost 10 bases and 2 bases respectively, with 15 bases between them. The chain couples TRBV28 to TRBJ2-7; D not resolved. The TCR was taken from a man in his fifties or sixties who had recovered from COVID-19. The sample consisted of peripheral blood. The CDR3 sequence: CATASVLTYEQYF. The DNA for the CDR3 is TGTGCCACCGCGAGCGTCTTGACCTACGAGCAGTACTTC.